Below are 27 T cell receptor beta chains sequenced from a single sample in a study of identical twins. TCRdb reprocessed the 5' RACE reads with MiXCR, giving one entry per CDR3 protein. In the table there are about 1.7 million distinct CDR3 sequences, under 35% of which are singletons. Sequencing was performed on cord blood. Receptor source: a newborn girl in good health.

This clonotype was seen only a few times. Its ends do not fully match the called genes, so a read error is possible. CDR3 amino acids: CASIASGTYNEQYF. The CDR3 bases are TGTGCTAGCATCGCTAGCGGGACATATAATGAGCAGTATTTT. This chain links TRBV7-7 with TRBJ2-3; 9 positions match TRBD2. The CDR3 covers 14 residues. Germline V gene lookup returns CDR1 SSHAT and CDR2 FNYEAQ (reference sequence).

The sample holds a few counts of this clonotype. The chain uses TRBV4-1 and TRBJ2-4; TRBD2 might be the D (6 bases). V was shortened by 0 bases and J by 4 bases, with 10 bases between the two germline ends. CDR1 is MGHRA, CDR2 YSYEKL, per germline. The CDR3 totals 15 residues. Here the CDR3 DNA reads TGCGCCAGCAGCCAAGATCGGGAGAAGAAAAACATTCAGTACTTC. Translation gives CASSQDREKKNIQYF.

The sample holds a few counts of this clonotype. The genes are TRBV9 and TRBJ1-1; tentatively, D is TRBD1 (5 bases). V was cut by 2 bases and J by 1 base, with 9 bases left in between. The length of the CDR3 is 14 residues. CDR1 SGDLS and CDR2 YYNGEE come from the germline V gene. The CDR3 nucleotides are TGTGCCAGCAGCGTGTCAGGGACGAACACTGAAGCTTTCTTT. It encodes CASSVSGTNTEAFF.

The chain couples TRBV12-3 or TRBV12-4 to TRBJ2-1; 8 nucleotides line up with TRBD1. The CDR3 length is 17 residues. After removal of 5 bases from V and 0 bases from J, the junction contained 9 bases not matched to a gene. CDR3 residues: CASSTDRVWSSYNEQFF. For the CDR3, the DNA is TGTGCCAGCAGTACGGACAGGGTATGGAGCTCCTACAATGAGCAGTTCTTC.

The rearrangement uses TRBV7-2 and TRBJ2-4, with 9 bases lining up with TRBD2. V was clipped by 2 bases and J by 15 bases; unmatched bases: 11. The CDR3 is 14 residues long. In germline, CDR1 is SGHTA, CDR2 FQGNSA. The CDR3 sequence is CASSLNLAGVALYF. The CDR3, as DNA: TGTGCCAGCAGCTTAAACTTAGCGGGGGTGGCCCTGTACTTC.

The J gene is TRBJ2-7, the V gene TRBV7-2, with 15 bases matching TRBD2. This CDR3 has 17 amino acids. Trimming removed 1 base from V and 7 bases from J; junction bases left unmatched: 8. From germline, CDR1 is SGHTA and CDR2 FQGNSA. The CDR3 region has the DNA TGTGCCAGCAGCTTAGGAGGACTAGCGGGAGGGCTCTCGGAGCAGTACTTC. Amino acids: CASSLGGLAGGLSEQYF.

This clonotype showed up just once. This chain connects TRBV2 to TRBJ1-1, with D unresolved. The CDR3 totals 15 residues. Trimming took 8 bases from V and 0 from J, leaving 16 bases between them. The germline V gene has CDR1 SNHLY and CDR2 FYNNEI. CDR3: CASGIRPVMNTEAFF. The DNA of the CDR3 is TGTGCCAGCGGGATAAGACCGGTCATGAACACTGAAGCTTTCTTT. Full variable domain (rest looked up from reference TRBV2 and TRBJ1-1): EPEVTQTPSHQVTQMGQEVILRCVPISNHLYFYWYRQILGQKVEFLVSFYNNEISEKSEIFDDQFSVERPDGSNFTLKIRSTKLEDSAMYFCASGIRPVMNTEAFFGQGTRLTVV.

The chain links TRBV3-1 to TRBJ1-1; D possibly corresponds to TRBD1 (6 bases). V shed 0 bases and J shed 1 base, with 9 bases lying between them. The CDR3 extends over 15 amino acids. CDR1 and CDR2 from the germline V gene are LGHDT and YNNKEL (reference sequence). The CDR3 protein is CASSQDPGANTEAFF. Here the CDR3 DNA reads TGTGCCAGCAGCCAAGATCCAGGGGCGAACACTGAAGCTTTCTTT.

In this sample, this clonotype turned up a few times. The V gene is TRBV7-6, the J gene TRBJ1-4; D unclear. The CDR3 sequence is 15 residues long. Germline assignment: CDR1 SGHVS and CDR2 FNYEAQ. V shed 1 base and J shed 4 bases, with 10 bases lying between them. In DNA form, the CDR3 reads TGTGCCAGCAGCTTAGGGACCTACTTTAATGAAAAACTGTTTTTT. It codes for CASSLGTYFNEKLFF.

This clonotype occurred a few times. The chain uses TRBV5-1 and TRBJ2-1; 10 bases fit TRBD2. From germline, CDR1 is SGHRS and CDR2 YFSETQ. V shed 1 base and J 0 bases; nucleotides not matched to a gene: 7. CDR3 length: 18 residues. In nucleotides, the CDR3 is TGCGCCAGCAGCTTGCGTCAGCGGGAGGGCCGCTCCTACAATGAGCAGTTCTTC. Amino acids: CASSLRQREGRSYNEQFF.

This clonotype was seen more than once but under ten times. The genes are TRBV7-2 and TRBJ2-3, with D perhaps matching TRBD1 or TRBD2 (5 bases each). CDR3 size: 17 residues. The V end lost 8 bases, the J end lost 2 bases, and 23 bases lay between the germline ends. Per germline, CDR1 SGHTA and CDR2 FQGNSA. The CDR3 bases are TGTGCCAGCTCCCCGGGACCTGTGTCGCTAGTCACAGATACGCAGTATTTT. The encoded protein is CASSPGPVSLVTDTQYF.

CDR3 in DNA: TGTGCCAGCAGTTTGTGGTCGCCGGCTGAAGCTTTCTTT. Its translation: CASSLWSPAEAFF. The V and J genes are TRBV28 and TRBJ1-1; D is unresolved. This CDR3 comprises 13 residues. V was shortened by 3 bases and J by 6 bases, with 11 bases between the two germline ends. Germline V gives CDR1 MDHEN, CDR2 SYDVKM.

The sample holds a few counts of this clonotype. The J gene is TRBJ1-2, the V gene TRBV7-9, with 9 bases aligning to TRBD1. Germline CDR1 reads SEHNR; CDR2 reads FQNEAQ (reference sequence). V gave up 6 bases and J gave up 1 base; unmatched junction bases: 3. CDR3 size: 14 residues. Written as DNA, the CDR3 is TGTGCCAGCAGTTGGACAGGGGTTAACTATGGCTACACCTTC. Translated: CASSWTGVNYGYTF.

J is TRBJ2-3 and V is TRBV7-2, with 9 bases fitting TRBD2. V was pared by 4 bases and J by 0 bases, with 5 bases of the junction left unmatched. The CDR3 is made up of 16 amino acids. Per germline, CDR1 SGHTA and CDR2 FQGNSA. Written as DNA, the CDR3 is TGTGCCAGCAGCTCTGTAGCGGGGGCAAGCACAGATACGCAGTATTTT. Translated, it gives CASSSVAGASTDTQYF.

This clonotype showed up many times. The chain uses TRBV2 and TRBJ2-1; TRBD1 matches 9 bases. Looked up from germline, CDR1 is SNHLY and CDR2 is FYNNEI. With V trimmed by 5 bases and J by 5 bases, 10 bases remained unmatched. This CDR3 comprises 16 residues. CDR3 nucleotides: TGTGCCAGCAGTAAGCCGGGACAGGGATTCCACAATGAGCAGTTCTTC. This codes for CASSKPGQGFHNEQFF.

The CDR3: CSVPMISTDTQYF. As DNA, the CDR3 is TGCAGCGTTCCTATGATTAGCACAGATACGCAGTATTTT. V and J are TRBV29-1 and TRBJ2-3, with D uncertain. V was cut by 5 bases and J by 0 bases, with 9 bases left in between. CDR3 length equals 13 residues. CDR1 is SQVTM and CDR2 is ANQGSEA in the germline V gene.

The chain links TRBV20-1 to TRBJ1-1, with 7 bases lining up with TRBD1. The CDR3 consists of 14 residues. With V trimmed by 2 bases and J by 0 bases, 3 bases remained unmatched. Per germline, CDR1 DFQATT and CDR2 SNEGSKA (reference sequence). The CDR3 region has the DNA TGCAGTGCTAGAAGGGGGCAGGTGAACACTGAAGCTTTCTTT. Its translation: CSARRGQVNTEAFF.

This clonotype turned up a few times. CDR3 bases: TGTGCCAGCAGCCCGATCTATGGAGGGGGCAACCATTACGAGCAGTACTTC. Amino acid sequence: CASSPIYGGGNHYEQYF. This chain connects TRBV11-2 to TRBJ2-7, with a possible D match to TRBD1 (7 bases). Trimming pared 5 bases from V and 4 bases from J, leaving 24 bases between. The CDR3 runs 17 residues. Germline assignment: CDR1 SGHAT and CDR2 FQNNGV.

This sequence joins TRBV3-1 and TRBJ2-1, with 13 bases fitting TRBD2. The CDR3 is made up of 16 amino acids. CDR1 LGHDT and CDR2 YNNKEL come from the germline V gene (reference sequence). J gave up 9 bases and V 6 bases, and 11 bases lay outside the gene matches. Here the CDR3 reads CASSLLAGGPVSEQFF. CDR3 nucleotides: TGTGCCAGCAGTCTACTAGCGGGGGGGCCTGTCTCTGAGCAGTTCTTC.

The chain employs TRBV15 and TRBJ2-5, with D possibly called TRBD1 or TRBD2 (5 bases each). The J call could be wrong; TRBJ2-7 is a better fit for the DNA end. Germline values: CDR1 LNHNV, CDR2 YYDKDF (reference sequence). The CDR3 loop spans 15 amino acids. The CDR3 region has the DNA TGTGCCACCAGCAGGACCCGGGGCCGATACTACGAGCAGTACTTC. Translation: CATSRTRGRYYEQYF.

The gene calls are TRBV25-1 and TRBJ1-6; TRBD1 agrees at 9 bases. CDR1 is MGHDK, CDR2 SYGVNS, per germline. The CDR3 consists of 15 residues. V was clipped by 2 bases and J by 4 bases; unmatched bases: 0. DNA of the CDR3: TGTGCCAGCAGTGAAGGGACAGGGTATAATTCACCCCTCCACTTT. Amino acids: CASSEGTGYNSPLHF.

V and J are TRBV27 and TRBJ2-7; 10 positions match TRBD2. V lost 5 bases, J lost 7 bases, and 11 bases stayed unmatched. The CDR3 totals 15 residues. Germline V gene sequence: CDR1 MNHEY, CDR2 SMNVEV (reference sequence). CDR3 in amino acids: CASSLSGRRYNEQYF. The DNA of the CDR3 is TGTGCCAGCAGTCTTAGCGGGAGGCGCTACAATGAGCAGTACTTC.

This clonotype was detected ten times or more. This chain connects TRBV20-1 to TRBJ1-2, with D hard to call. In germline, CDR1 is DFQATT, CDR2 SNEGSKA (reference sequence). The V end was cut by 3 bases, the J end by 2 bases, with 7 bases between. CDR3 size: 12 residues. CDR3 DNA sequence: TGCAGTGCTAGTGCGGGGAACTATGGCTACACCTTC. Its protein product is CSASAGNYGYTF.

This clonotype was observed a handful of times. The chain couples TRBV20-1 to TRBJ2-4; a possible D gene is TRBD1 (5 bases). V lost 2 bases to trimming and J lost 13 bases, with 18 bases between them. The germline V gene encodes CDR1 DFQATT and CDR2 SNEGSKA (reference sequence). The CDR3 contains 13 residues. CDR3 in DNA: TGCAGTGCTAGATTTGACAGTAGCCGCCAGCAGTACTTC. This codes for CSARFDSSRQQYF.

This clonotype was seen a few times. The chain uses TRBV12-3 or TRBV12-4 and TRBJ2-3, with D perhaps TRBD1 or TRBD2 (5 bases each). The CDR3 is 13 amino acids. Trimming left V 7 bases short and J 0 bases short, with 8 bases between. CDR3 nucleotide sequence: TGTGCCAGCACCTGGGACAGCACAGATACGCAGTATTTT. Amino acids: CASTWDSTDTQYF.

Here the CDR3 reads CASSQGLRAHEQFF. For the CDR3, the DNA is TGCGCCAGCAGCCAAGGTCTGCGGGCTCATGAGCAGTTCTTC. The chain employs TRBV4-1 and TRBJ2-1, with D possibly matching TRBD2 (5 bases). CDR3 length: 14 residues. Trimming left V 1 base short and J 8 bases short, with 12 bases between. Germline V CDR1 and CDR2: MGHRA, YSYEKL.

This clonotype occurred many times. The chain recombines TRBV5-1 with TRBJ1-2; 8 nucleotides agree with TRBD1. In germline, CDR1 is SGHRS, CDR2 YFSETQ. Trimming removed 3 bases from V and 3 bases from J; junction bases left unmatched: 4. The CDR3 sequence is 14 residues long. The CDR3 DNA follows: TGCGCCAGCAGCTACCCAGGGGGCGACTATGGCTACACCTTC. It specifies CASSYPGGDYGYTF.